The 19 T cell receptor beta chains listed next were all sequenced from one sample in a study of siplizumab effects on memory and regulatory T cells. Libraries were prepared by immunoSEQ multiplex PCR; TCRdb keeps only in-frame clonotypes and omits some of them. This table holds 95,000 to 100,000 clones, 92% found once. Input material: non-Treg CD4+ T cells sorted from blood. These receptors were taken from a human donor in good health.

The rearrangement joins TRBV9 to TRBJ1-5; D unclear. CDR1 is SGDLS and CDR2 is YYNGEE in the germline V gene. The CDR3 has 15 amino acids. Trimming pared 0 bases from V and 6 bases from J, leaving 13 bases between. The CDR3 region is CASSVGTLAGQPQHF. The CDR3 nucleotides read TGTGCCAGCAGCGTAGGAACCCTCGCTGGTCAGCCCCAGCATTTT.

The V and J genes are TRBV30 and TRBJ1-1, with D possibly TRBD1 on 5 matching bases. Germline values: CDR1 GTSNPN, CDR2 SVGIG (reference sequence). There are 13 residues in the CDR3. V gave up 4 bases and J gave up 5 bases, with 14 bases separating them. As DNA, the CDR3 is TGTGCCTGGACGCAGGGTTGGGGAACTGAAGCTTTCTTT. Amino acid sequence: CAWTQGWGTEAFF.

V and J are TRBV15 and TRBJ1-5; D is unresolved. Per the germline V gene, CDR1 is LNHNV and CDR2 is YYDKDF (reference sequence). This CDR3 is built from 14 residues. Trimming took 0 bases from V and 4 from J, leaving 7 bases between them. The CDR3 spells CATSRDARNQPQHF. The CDR3 DNA reads as TGTGCCACCAGCAGAGATGCCAGGAATCAGCCCCAGCATTTT.

The chain recombines TRBV7-3 with TRBJ2-2, with 7 bases identical to TRBD1. V dropped 6 bases and J dropped 6; count of bases not matched to a gene: 4. Germline V gene data show CDR1 as SGHTA and CDR2 as FQGTGA. This CDR3 spans 13 amino acids. CDR3 bases: TGTGCCAGCAGACCAGGGGGATCCGGGGAGCTGTTTTTT. Its protein is CASRPGGSGELFF. The full variable domain, its missing parts supplied by reference TRBV7-3 and TRBJ2-2, is GAGVSQTPSNKVTEKGKYVELRCDPISGHTALYWYRQSLGQGPEFLIYFQGTGAADDSGLPNDRFFAVRPEGSVSTLKIQRTERGDSAVYLCASRPGGSGELFFGEGSRLTVL.

The chain joins TRBV7-8 to TRBJ1-1, with no clear D. Germline CDR1 is SGHVS and CDR2 is FQNEAQ. CDR3 length equals 11 residues. Between the trimmed V and J ends, which lost 2 bases and 7 bases, there was a span of 5 bases. CDR3 DNA sequence: TGTGCCAGCAGCTTAAAGGATGAAGCTTTCTTT. Protein sequence: CASSLKDEAFF.

The chain employs TRBV5-1 and TRBJ2-2; 13 bases are a match to TRBD2. The CDR3 consists of 17 residues. The junction had 4 bases not matched to a gene; V was cut back by 0 bases and J by 5 bases. The V gene's germline CDR1 is SGHRS and CDR2 YFSETQ. The CDR3 bases are TGCGCCAGCAGCTTGGCACGGACTAGCGGGAGTACCGGGGAGCTGTTTTTT. Encoded protein: CASSLARTSGSTGELFF.

This chain links TRBV19 with TRBJ2-5, with TRBD2 matching 11 bases. This CDR3 comprises 16 residues. J lost 4 bases, V lost 3 bases, and 7 bases had no gene match. Germline V gives CDR1 LNHDA, CDR2 SQIVND (reference sequence). This CDR3 is CASSMALAGAAETQYF. CDR3 coding DNA: TGTGCCAGTAGTATGGCACTAGCGGGAGCCGCAGAGACCCAGTACTTC.

The J gene is TRBJ2-4, the V gene TRBV27; unclear D gene. CDR1 MNHEY and CDR2 SMNVEV come from the germline V gene (reference sequence). The CDR3 has 16 amino acids. Deletions cut 5 bases from V and 0 bases from J, with 14 bases between. CDR3 nucleotides: TGTGCCAGCAGTAATCTAGGAACTCTAGCCAAAAACATTCAGTACTTC. It yields the protein CASSNLGTLAKNIQYF.

The rearrangement joins TRBV9 to TRBJ2-7; TRBD1 is a possible D gene (6 bases). Trimming removed 0 bases from V and 4 bases from J, with 11 bases in between. The germline V gene has CDR1 SGDLS and CDR2 YYNGEE. The length of the CDR3 is 14 residues. CDR3 nucleotide sequence: TGTGCCAGCAGCGTAGCCCAGGGGTCGTACGAGCAGTACTTC. Protein sequence: CASSVAQGSYEQYF.

The rearrangement joins TRBV9 to TRBJ2-1, with TRBD2 matching 9 bases. The ends lost 2 bases at V and 4 bases at J; junction bases unmatched: 25. The CDR3 has 22 residues. Germline CDR1 is SGDLS and CDR2 is YYNGEE. The DNA of the CDR3 is TGTGCCAGCAGCGTGAGCCTCAGGGACGGAAGCTCTTCTAGCGGGGTTTACAATGAGCAGTTCTTC. Its protein product is CASSVSLRDGSSSSGVYNEQFF.

The V call is TRBV29-1, the J call TRBJ2-1; 8 nucleotides match TRBD1. The CDR3 is 13 residues long. V was pared by 7 bases and J by 7 bases, with 9 bases of the junction left unmatched. Germline V lookup: CDR1 SQVTM, CDR2 ANQGSEA. The CDR3, as DNA: TGCAGCGGGGAAGACAGGGGTGGGAATGAGCAGTTCTTC. The encoded protein is CSGEDRGGNEQFF.

The chain employs TRBV2 and TRBJ2-7; D gene ambiguous. Germline CDR1 SNHLY, CDR2 FYNNEI. Trimming took 5 bases from V and 0 from J, leaving 14 bases between them. The CDR3 covers 15 residues. CDR3 protein: CASSPGSWGSYEQYF. The CDR3 DNA follows: TGTGCCAGCAGTCCTGGCTCCTGGGGCTCCTACGAGCAGTACTTC.

This clone was detected only a few times. V gene TRBV6-5 combines with J gene TRBJ2-2; possible D gene TRBD1, 6 bases. This CDR3 is built from 15 residues. Trimming took 10 bases from V and 1 from J, leaving 16 bases between them. Germline V CDR1 and CDR2: MNHEY, SVGAGI. The DNA of the CDR3 is TGTGCCACCATTCCCAGCAGGGGGAACACCGGGGAGCTGTTTTTT. Amino acids: CATIPSRGNTGELFF.

The V call is TRBV11-2, the J call TRBJ2-2; D ambiguous. The V gene lost 0 bases and the J gene lost 7 bases, with 9 bases spanning the gap. This CDR3 has 14 residues. Germline-derived CDR1 and CDR2 are SGHAT and FQNNGV. The CDR3 nucleotides are TGTGCCAGCAGCTTAGAGGGCGGTGGCGGGGAGCTGTTTTTT. It codes for CASSLEGGGGELFF.

V usage is TRBV7-6 and J usage is TRBJ2-5; no clear D gene. This CDR3 region has 12 residues. Germline loops: CDR1 SGHVS, CDR2 FNYEAQ. V was pared by 1 base and J by 5 bases, with 5 bases between. CDR3 residues: CASSLVRETQYF. The CDR3 DNA reads TGTGCCAGCAGCTTAGTACGCGAGACCCAGTACTTC.

The gene calls are TRBV19 and TRBJ2-7; the match to TRBD1 covers 9 bases. CDR3 size: 13 residues. Germline CDR1 reads LNHDA; CDR2 reads SQIVND (reference sequence). Trimming cost V 10 bases and J 2 bases; bases outside gene matches: 6. The CDR3 DNA reads TGTGCCACTACTGGGACAGGGACCTACGAGCAGTACTTC. The encoded protein is CATTGTGTYEQYF. Full variable domain (missing parts from reference TRBV19 and TRBJ2-7): DGGITQSPKYLFRKEGQNVTLSCEQNLNHDAMYWYRQDPGQGLRLIYYSQIVNDFQKGDIAEGYSVSREKKESFPLTVTSAQKNPTAFYLCATTGTGTYEQYFGPGTRLTVT.

The chain recombines TRBV30 with TRBJ1-1, with 8 bases matching TRBD1. Germline CDR1 is GTSNPN and CDR2 is SVGIG (reference sequence). V dropped 2 bases and J dropped 3; count of bases not matched to a gene: 14. This CDR3 contains 17 residues. The CDR3 loop is CAWSPGPRTGLDTEAFF. DNA of the CDR3: TGTGCCTGGAGTCCCGGGCCTCGGACAGGGCTCGACACTGAAGCTTTCTTT.

The chain links TRBV28 to TRBJ1-1; D uncertain. V shed 3 bases and J shed 5 bases, with 10 bases lying between them. Germline V lookup: CDR1 MDHEN, CDR2 SYDVKM. The CDR3 contains 13 residues. CDR3 loop: CASSFSYGTEAFF. DNA for the CDR3: TGTGCCAGCAGTTTCTCCTACGGGACTGAAGCTTTCTTT.

This sequence joins TRBV7-6 and TRBJ2-2; TRBD2 matches at 10 bases. The CDR3 runs 20 residues. CDR1 is SGHVS, CDR2 FNYEAQ, per germline. J lost 0 bases, V lost 2 bases, and 12 bases had no gene match. The CDR3 DNA is TGTGCCAGCAGCTTACACCCGAGACTAAGCGGGAGGGCGAACACCGGGGAGCTGTTTTTT. Translating it yields CASSLHPRLSGRANTGELFF.